Each of the 17 T cell receptor beta chains below was sequenced from the same sample in a study of blood T cell repertoires in COVID-19. Assay used: immunoSEQ multiplex PCR; TCRdb lists only in-frame clones, some missing. The top ten hold roughly 3.9% of the sample, which has approximately 250,000 clones, 70% to 90% seen once. Sequenced sample: PBMCs or T cells enriched from blood (not recorded which). These receptors all come from a woman in her twenties or thirties with acute COVID-19.

The chain carries TRBV28 and TRBJ2-7; D is undetermined. V was cut by 5 bases and J by 3 bases, with 11 bases left in between. The CDR3 has 13 residues. Per the germline V gene, CDR1 is MDHEN and CDR2 is SYDVKM. The CDR3 is CASSPPLRYEQYF. DNA for the CDR3: TGTGCCAGCAGTCCCCCTCTCCGCTACGAGCAGTACTTC. The full variable domain, rest sourced from reference TRBV28 and TRBJ2-7, is DVKVTQSSRYLVKRTGEKVFLECVQDMDHENMFWYRQDPGLGLRLIYFSYDVKMKEKGDIPEGYSVSREKKERFSLILESASTNQTSMYLCASSPPLRYEQYFGPGTRLTVT.

The chain carries TRBV4-3 and TRBJ1-4, with 8 bases aligning to TRBD1. CDR1 and CDR2 (germline): LGHNA, YSLEER. The CDR3 is made up of 16 amino acids. J was trimmed by 5 bases and V by 0 bases; bases with no gene match: 5. CDR3 region: CASSQDSGQVNEKLFF. As DNA, the CDR3 is TGCGCCAGCAGCCAAGATTCGGGACAGGTCAATGAAAAACTGTTTTTT.

The chain recombines TRBV10-1 with TRBJ2-5; 7 bases fit TRBD1. CDR3 size: 14 residues. With V trimmed by 5 bases and J by 0 bases, 3 bases remained unmatched. Germline-derived CDR1 and CDR2 are WNHNN and SYGVQD (reference sequence). CDR3 amino acids: CASSQQGYQETQYF. The CDR3 region has the DNA TGCGCCAGCAGTCAACAGGGGTACCAAGAGACCCAGTACTTC.

J is TRBJ1-2 and V is TRBV4-2; no definite D call. CDR1 and CDR2 (germline): LGHNA, YNFKEQ. Trimming cost V 4 bases and J 1 base, with 10 bases left between them. The CDR3 runs 14 residues. This CDR3 is CASSPTGSNYGYTF. The CDR3 DNA reads as TGTGCCAGCAGCCCCACCGGGAGTAACTATGGCTACACCTTC.

The chain employs TRBV13 and TRBJ1-2, with a weak D call TRBD1 (6 bases). The germline V gene encodes CDR1 PRHDT and CDR2 FYEKMQ (reference sequence). Trimming left V 0 bases short and J 7 bases short, with 9 bases between. This CDR3 spans 13 amino acids. The CDR3: CASSLGGAGGYTF. CDR3 in DNA: TGTGCCAGCAGCTTAGGGGGGGCGGGTGGCTACACCTTC.

This clone came up a few times. The CDR3, as DNA: TGCGCCAGCTTGCCAAGCCGGGGGAGCTCCTACAATGAGCAGTTCTTC. Translated: CASLPSRGSSYNEQFF. The V call is TRBV10-2, the J call TRBJ2-1, with D possibly being TRBD2 (6 bases). This CDR3 contains 16 residues. Deletions cut 8 bases from V and 0 bases from J, with 17 bases between. The germline V gene encodes CDR1 WSHSY and CDR2 SAAADI.

This clone was seen once. The V gene is TRBV29-1, the J gene TRBJ2-1; 7 nucleotides align to TRBD2. CDR3 size: 15 residues. Trimming at V came to 3 bases and at J to 9 bases, leaving 14 bases not matched to a gene. Per germline, CDR1 SQVTM and CDR2 ANQGSEA. CDR3 bases: TGCAGCGTTGAGTCTTGGGAGGGATCGATCGGTGAGCAGTTCTTC. This gives the protein CSVESWEGSIGEQFF.

V and J are TRBV5-1 and TRBJ1-2, with TRBD1 matching over 10 bases. Trimming cost V 0 bases and J 6 bases; bases outside gene matches: 2. Looked up from germline, CDR1 is SGHRS and CDR2 is YFSETQ. This CDR3 has 14 amino acids. The CDR3 protein is CASSLGGQGDGYTF. In nucleotides, the CDR3 is TGCGCCAGCAGCTTGGGAGGACAGGGGGATGGCTACACCTTC.

The V and J genes are TRBV28 and TRBJ1-1, with unresolved D. V dropped 6 bases and J dropped 4 bases, with 9 bases sitting between them. The CDR3 spans 12 residues. The V gene's germline CDR1 is MDHEN and CDR2 SYDVKM. The CDR3, as DNA: TGTGCCAGCAGCCAGGCCTCCACTGAAGCTTTCTTT. Its protein is CASSQASTEAFF.

The V gene is TRBV5-1, the J gene TRBJ2-7, with 12 bases fitting TRBD2. The trim removed 0 bases at V and 2 bases at J, leaving 9 bases unmatched. The CDR3 spans 18 residues. Germline V gene data show CDR1 as SGHRS and CDR2 as YFSETQ. The CDR3 spells CASSLASSGRELPYEQYF. The CDR3 nucleotides read TGCGCCAGCAGCTTGGCTTCTAGCGGGAGGGAATTACCCTACGAGCAGTACTTC.

This rearrangement joins TRBV27 to TRBJ2-2; D may be TRBD2 (5 bases). Trimming took off 5 bases at V and 1 base at J, with 11 bases between the two ends. The CDR3 consists of 15 residues. The germline gives CDR1 MNHEY, CDR2 SMNVEV (reference sequence). The CDR3 protein is CASSPGWGNTGELFF. The CDR3 DNA sequence: TGTGCCAGCAGTCCGGGGTGGGGGAACACCGGGGAGCTGTTTTTT.

This chain connects TRBV28 to TRBJ1-5; D is unclear. V was trimmed by 6 bases and J by 6 bases, leaving 15 bases between them. The CDR3 totals 14 residues. Germline loops: CDR1 MDHEN, CDR2 SYDVKM. The CDR3 DNA is TGTGCCAGCAGGTCGGCGGGGATGGTTCAGCCCCAGCATTTT. Translating gives CASRSAGMVQPQHF.

The chain joins TRBV28 to TRBJ1-3, with TRBD1 as a possible D gene (6 bases). Germline lookup yields CDR1 MDHEN and CDR2 SYDVKM. The ends were cut back, 5 bases at V and 6 bases at J, with 14 bases in the middle. This CDR3 has 14 amino acids. This CDR3 is CASSRHRDENTIYF. CDR3 bases: TGTGCCAGCAGTCGGCACAGGGACGAAAACACCATATATTTT.

The DNA for the CDR3 is TGTGCCAGCAGCTTAACTAGCGGGGCGAACACCGGGGAGCTGTTTTTT. This codes for CASSLTSGANTGELFF. The chain is built from TRBV7-2 and TRBJ2-2; TRBD2 matches at 10 bases. Germline lookup yields CDR1 SGHTA and CDR2 FQGNSA. With V trimmed by 2 bases and J by 0 bases, 0 bases remained unmatched. This CDR3 contains 16 residues. The variable domain in full, completed from reference TRBV7-2 and TRBJ2-2, reads GAGVSQSPSNKVTEKGKDVELRCDPISGHTALYWYRQSLGQGLEFLIYFQGNSAPDKSGLPSDRFSAERTGGSVSTLTIQRTQQEDSAVYLCASSLTSGANTGELFFGEGSRLTVL.

The J gene is TRBJ2-3, the V gene TRBV5-1; 9 nucleotides align to TRBD2. CDR3 length equals 17 residues. Per the germline V gene, CDR1 is SGHRS and CDR2 is YFSETQ. The J segment lost 2 bases and the V segment lost 0 bases, leaving 7 bases of the junction unmatched. The CDR3 region is CASSLGETSGNTDTQYF. As DNA, the CDR3 is TGCGCCAGCAGCTTGGGAGAGACTAGCGGAAACACAGATACGCAGTATTTT. Full variable domain (rest looked up from reference TRBV5-1 and TRBJ2-3): KAGVTQTPRYLIKTRGQQVTLSCSPISGHRSVSWYQQTPGQGLQFLFEYFSETQRNKGNFPGRFSGRQFSNSRSEMNVSTLELGDSALYLCASSLGETSGNTDTQYFGPGTRLTVL.

Remarks on this clone: The same CDR3 arises from other DNA sequences in this sample as well. This chain links TRBV27 with TRBJ1-2, with 10 bases fitting TRBD1. Germline V lookup: CDR1 MNHEY, CDR2 SMNVEV (reference sequence). The CDR3 contains 14 residues. V was pared by 6 bases and J by 3 bases, with 4 bases of the junction left unmatched. CDR3 sequence (DNA): TGTGCCAGCAGCTCTGGACAGGGGGACTATGGCTACACCTTC. Translation: CASSSGQGDYGYTF.

The J gene is TRBJ1-5, the V gene TRBV12-3 or TRBV12-4; D is unresolved. Trimming pared 5 bases from V and 8 bases from J, leaving 10 bases between. The CDR3 is 12 amino acids. In DNA form, the CDR3 reads TGTGCCAGCAGTCGTCCCCCGGAGCCCCAGCATTTT. Translation: CASSRPPEPQHF.